These 5 T cell receptor beta chains share one sample of origin, sequenced in a study of cytomegalovirus exposure and HLA in healthy donors. In the PCR, 60 Vbeta and 13 Jbeta primers were used. Only in-frame clones appear in the TCRdb table, and some are missing; sequencing was by immunoSEQ multiplex PCR. The data show around 100,000 clones, approximately 80% seen once. The specimen was PBMCs. The origin of the receptors is a female donor in good health and CMV-seropositive.

The chain uses TRBV4-2 and TRBJ1-2, with 8 bases lining up with TRBD1. Trimming took 0 bases from V and 4 from J; bases not matched to a gene: 10. This CDR3 has 17 amino acids. Germline-derived CDR1 and CDR2 are LGHNA and YNFKEQ. CDR3 DNA: TGTGCCAGCAGCCAAGATCCGGGACAGGATGTTTTCTATGGCTACACCTTC. It codes for CASSQDPGQDVFYGYTF.

V gene TRBV5-6 combines with J gene TRBJ1-4; the match to TRBD1 covers 8 bases. Trimming took 1 base from V and 7 from J; bases not matched to a gene: 3. This CDR3 has 14 amino acids. Germline CDR1 SGHDT, CDR2 YYEEEE. The CDR3 region has the DNA TGTGCCAGCAGCTTGACACAGGGGGGTGAAAAACTGTTTTTT. Its translation: CASSLTQGGEKLFF.

The chain couples TRBV29-1 to TRBJ1-5; weak D call: TRBD1 (5 bases). Trimming stripped 4 bases from V and 6 bases from J, with 13 bases between. The CDR3 is made up of 13 amino acids. In germline, CDR1 is SQVTM, CDR2 ANQGSEA. CDR3 bases: TGCAGCGTTGTGTGGGGGGATGGTCAGCCCCAGCATTTT. This translates into CSVVWGDGQPQHF.

The chain links TRBV19 to TRBJ2-7; TRBD1 matches at 8 bases. This CDR3 is 14 amino acids long. V was clipped by 6 bases and J by 3 bases; unmatched bases: 7. Germline values: CDR1 LNHDA, CDR2 SQIVND (reference sequence). The CDR3 DNA sequence: TGTGCCAGTAGCGGGACAGGCCTTAACTACGAGCAGTACTTC. It specifies CASSGTGLNYEQYF.

The chain joins TRBV11-2 to TRBJ1-5, with 7 bases aligning to TRBD1. CDR3 length: 16 amino acids. Germline loops: CDR1 SGHAT, CDR2 FQNNGV. V was pared by 5 bases and J by 2 bases, with 9 bases of the junction left unmatched. The CDR3 bases are TGTGCCAGCAGCACCGAAACAGGGGAGGGCAATCAGCCCCAGCATTTT. It yields the protein CASSTETGEGNQPQHF.